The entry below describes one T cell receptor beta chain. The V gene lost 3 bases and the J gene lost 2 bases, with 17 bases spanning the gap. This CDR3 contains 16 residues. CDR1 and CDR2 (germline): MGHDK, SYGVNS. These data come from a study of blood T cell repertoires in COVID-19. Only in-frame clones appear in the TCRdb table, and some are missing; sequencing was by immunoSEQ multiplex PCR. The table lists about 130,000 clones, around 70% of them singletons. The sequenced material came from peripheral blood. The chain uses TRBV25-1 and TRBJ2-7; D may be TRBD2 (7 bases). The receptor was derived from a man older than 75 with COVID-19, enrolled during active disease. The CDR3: CASSDGGAGDPYEQYF. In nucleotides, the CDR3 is TGTGCCAGCAGTGATGGGGGGGCGGGAGACCCCTACGAGCAGTACTTC.